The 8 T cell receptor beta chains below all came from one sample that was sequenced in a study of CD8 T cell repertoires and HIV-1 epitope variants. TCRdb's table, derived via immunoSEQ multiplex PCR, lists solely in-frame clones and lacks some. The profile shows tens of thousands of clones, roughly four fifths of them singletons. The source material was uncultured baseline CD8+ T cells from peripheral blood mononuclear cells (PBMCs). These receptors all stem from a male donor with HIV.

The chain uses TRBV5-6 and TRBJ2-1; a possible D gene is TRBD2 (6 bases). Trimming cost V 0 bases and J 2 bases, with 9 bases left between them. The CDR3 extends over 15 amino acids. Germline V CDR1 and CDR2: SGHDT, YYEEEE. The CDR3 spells CASSLARDPYNEQFF. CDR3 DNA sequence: TGTGCCAGCAGCTTGGCGCGGGACCCCTACAATGAGCAGTTCTTC.

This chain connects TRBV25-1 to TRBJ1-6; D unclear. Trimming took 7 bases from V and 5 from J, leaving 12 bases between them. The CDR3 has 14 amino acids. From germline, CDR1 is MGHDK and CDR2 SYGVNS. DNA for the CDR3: TGTGCCAGCACCTTCACACCTAATAATTCACCCCTCCACTTT. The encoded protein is CASTFTPNNSPLHF.

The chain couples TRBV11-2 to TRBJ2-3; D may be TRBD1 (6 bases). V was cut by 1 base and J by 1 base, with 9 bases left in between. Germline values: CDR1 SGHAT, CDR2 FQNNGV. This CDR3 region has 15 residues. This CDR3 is CASSLGNRGTDTQYF. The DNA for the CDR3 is TGTGCCAGCAGCTTAGGGAACAGGGGCACAGATACGCAGTATTTT.

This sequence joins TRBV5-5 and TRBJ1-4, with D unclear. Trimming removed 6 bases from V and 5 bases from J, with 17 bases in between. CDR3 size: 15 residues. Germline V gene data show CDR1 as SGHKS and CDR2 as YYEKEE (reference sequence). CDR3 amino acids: CASMILPALNEKLFF. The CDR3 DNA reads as TGTGCCAGCATGATACTACCGGCCTTGAATGAAAAACTGTTTTTT.

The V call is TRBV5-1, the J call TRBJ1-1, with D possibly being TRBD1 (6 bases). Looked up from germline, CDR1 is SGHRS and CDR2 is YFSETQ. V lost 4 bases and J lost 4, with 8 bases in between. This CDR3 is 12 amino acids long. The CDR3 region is CASSLTGTEAFF. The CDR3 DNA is TGCGCCAGCAGCCTGACAGGCACTGAAGCTTTCTTT. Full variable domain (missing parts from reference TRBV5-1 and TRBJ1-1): KAGVTQTPRYLIKTRGQQVTLSCSPISGHRSVSWYQQTPGQGLQFLFEYFSETQRNKGNFPGRFSGRQFSNSRSEMNVSTLELGDSALYLCASSLTGTEAFFGQGTRLTVV.

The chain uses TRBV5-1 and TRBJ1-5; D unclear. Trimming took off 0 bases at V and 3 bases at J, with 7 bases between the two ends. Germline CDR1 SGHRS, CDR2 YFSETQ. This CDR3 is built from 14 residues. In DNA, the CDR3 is TGCGCCAGCAGCTTGGAGGGTACCAATCAGCCCCAGCATTTT. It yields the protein CASSLEGTNQPQHF.

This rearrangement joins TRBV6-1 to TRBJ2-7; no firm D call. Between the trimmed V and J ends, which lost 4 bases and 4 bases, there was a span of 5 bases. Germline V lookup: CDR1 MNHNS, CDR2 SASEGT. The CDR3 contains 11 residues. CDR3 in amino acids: CASSGEYEQYF. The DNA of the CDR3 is TGTGCCAGCAGTGGTGAGTACGAGCAGTACTTC.

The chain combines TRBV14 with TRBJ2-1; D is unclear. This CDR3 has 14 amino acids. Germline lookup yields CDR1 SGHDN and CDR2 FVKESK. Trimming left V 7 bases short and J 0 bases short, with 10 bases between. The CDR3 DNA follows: TGTGCCAGCACGCCCGCCTCCTCCTACAATGAGCAGTTCTTC. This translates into CASTPASSYNEQFF.